These T cell receptor beta chains were read from a single sample in a study of blood T cells in healthy people across ages. Each CDR3 protein gets one entry after TCRdb re-called the 5' RACE reads with MiXCR. Of hundreds of thousands of distinct CDR3 sequences listed, under 70% were seen once; the top ten hold 35% to 40%. The sequenced material came from blood. The receptors were sampled from a man in his 60s in good health. The CDR3 runs from the conserved cysteine through the conserved F or W. A D gene is named only where the DNA matches it firmly. A clone size is listed for some rows: how often the clone was seen (once, few, many), or a class if it is expanded.

CDR3 DNA | CDR3 protein | V gene | CDR3 length | D gene | J gene | clone size
TGTGCCAGCAGCCAAGTGAGCGGGGGTTCGAGCACAGATACGCAGTATTTT | CASSQVSGGSSTDTQYF | TRBV4-2 | 17 | TRBD2 | TRBJ2-3 | few
TGTGCCAGCAGAGAGAACAGGGGGCAGGAGTACAATGAGCAGTTCTTC | CASRENRGQEYNEQFF | TRBV12-3/TRBV12-4 | 16 | TRBD1 | TRBJ2-1 | few
TGTGCCAGCAGCCCCTTCATTCATCGGGGCTACACCTTC | CASSPFIHRGYTF | TRBV7-9 | 13 | - | TRBJ1-2 | -
TGTGCCATCAGGGCCAGCGGGGGTTCCTACGAGCAGTACTTC | CAIRASGGSYEQYF | TRBV10-3 | 14 | TRBD2 | TRBJ2-7 | -
TGTGCCAGCAGCCTTTCTCTTGACAATGAGCAGTACTTC | CASSLSLDNEQYF | TRBV7-3 | 13 | - | TRBJ2-5 | -
TGTGCCAGCAGCTTAGGGGAATCAGAGACCCAGTACTTC | CASSLGESETQYF | TRBV7-9 | 13 | - | TRBJ2-5 | -
TGTGCCAGCAGCGATCGACAGGGGATCGGCGAGCAGTACTTC | CASSDRQGIGEQYF | TRBV12-3/TRBV12-4 | 14 | TRBD1 | TRBJ2-7 | -
TGTGCCAGCAGCTTACGTCGGACAGGGGTATCCACTAATGAAAAACTGTTTTTT | CASSLRRTGVSTNEKLFF | TRBV7-9 | 18 | TRBD1 | TRBJ1-4 | -
TGCAGTGCTCCCCGCCGGGGGCCCTTGGGCGAGCAGTACTTC | CSAPRRGPLGEQYF | TRBV20-1 | 14 | - | TRBJ2-7 | -
TGTGCCAGCAGTTTACCGCAGGGGACCCAGTACTTC | CASSLPQGTQYF | TRBV28 | 12 | - | TRBJ2-5 | few
TGTGCTAGTGGTTTCCTAGACAGGGTATCGTCCGCTGAAGCTTTCTTT | CASGFLDRVSSAEAFF | TRBV12-5 | 16 | TRBD1 | TRBJ1-1 | -
TGTGCCAGCAGCGTAGATTGGCTAGGGGCTTTAAATCGTGAGCAGTTCTTC | CASSVDWLGALNREQFF | TRBV9 | 17 | - | TRBJ2-1 | once
TGTGCCAGCAGTGAGAGGGTTAGGACTGAAGCTTTCTTT | CASSERVRTEAFF | TRBV6-1 | 13 | - | TRBJ1-1 | -
TGCAGCGTACGACAGGGGGCGGGTGAGACCCAGTACTTC | CSVRQGAGETQYF | TRBV29-1 | 13 | TRBD1 | TRBJ2-5 | many
TGTGCCAGCAGTTACTCGAGCCCCTATAGCTCCTATAATTCACCCCTCCACTTT | CASSYSSPYSSYNSPLHF | TRBV6-5 | 18 | - | TRBJ1-6 | few
TGTGCCAGCACCGGACTAGATCAAGAGACCCAGTACTTC | CASTGLDQETQYF | TRBV6-5 | 13 | TRBD2 | TRBJ2-5 | few
TGTGCCATCAAAGGACAGGGTAACGACGAGCAGTACTTC | CAIKGQGNDEQYF | TRBV10-3 | 13 | TRBD1 | TRBJ2-7 | -
TGTGCCAGCACTACAGGGGAGGGTAGAGAGACCCAGTACTTC | CASTTGEGRETQYF | TRBV28 | 14 | - | TRBJ2-5 | -
TGTGCCACCAGCAGAGCTCGCGGGCAGGGAAATGGCTACACCTTC | CATSRARGQGNGYTF | TRBV15 | 15 | - | TRBJ1-2 | -
TGTGCCAGCAGACAGACTAACTATGGCTACACCTTC | CASRQTNYGYTF | TRBV27 | 12 | - | TRBJ1-2 | -
TGCAGTGCTAGCGGGACTAGCGGGGGGGGGAGCTCCTACGAGCAGTACTTC | CSASGTSGGGSSYEQYF | TRBV20-1 | 17 | TRBD2 | TRBJ2-7 | many
TGCAGTGCTGAATGGAGCGGGTACACTGAAGCTTTCTTT | CSAEWSGYTEAFF | TRBV20-1 | 13 | - | TRBJ1-1 | -
TGTGCCAGCAGCCGACTAGGAAACGCCAAAAACATTCAGTACTTC | CASSRLGNAKNIQYF | TRBV7-9 | 15 | - | TRBJ2-4 | -
TGCAGCGTTGAATTCGGCGAGCAGTTCTTC | CSVEFGEQFF | TRBV29-1 | 10 | - | TRBJ2-1 | -
TGTGCCAGCAGTCCGAGACTGGAAACCCCCAAAAACATTCAGTACTTC | CASSPRLETPKNIQYF | TRBV6-2/TRBV6-3 | 16 | - | TRBJ2-4 | -
TGCAGTGCCCGACCCCCGGCTAGGTCCTCAAACAATGAGCAGTTCTTC | CSARPPARSSNNEQFF | TRBV20-1 | 16 | - | TRBJ2-1 | -
TGTGCCAGCAGTTCGGGACGGCCGATGAACACTGAAGCTTTCTTT | CASSSGRPMNTEAFF | TRBV6-2/TRBV6-3 | 15 | - | TRBJ1-1 | -
TGTGCCAGCAGCCCGGGACTGACCTATGGCTACACCTTC | CASSPGLTYGYTF | TRBV3-1 | 13 | - | TRBJ1-2 | -
TGTGCCAGCACAAGGGGGACCGGGACAGGGTGGGAGACCCAGTACTTC | CASTRGTGTGWETQYF | TRBV11-2 | 16 | TRBD1 | TRBJ2-5 | -
TGTGCCAGCAGTGTAAGAACTAGCGGGGGTTCCCACTACGAGCAGTACTTC | CASSVRTSGGSHYEQYF | TRBV12-3/TRBV12-4 | 17 | TRBD2 | TRBJ2-7 | -
TGTGCCAGCGCGGGACTGGAAGAATACGAGCAGTACTTC | CASAGLEEYEQYF | TRBV3-1 | 13 | - | TRBJ2-7 | -
TGTGCCAGCAGCCAAGGCAGAACCTCCTACGAGCAGTACTTC | CASSQGRTSYEQYF | TRBV3-1 | 14 | - | TRBJ2-7 | -
TGTGCCAGCAGCTTAGAGATCGGAGGGCAGGGGGAGGGGACCCAGTACTTC | CASSLEIGGQGEGTQYF | TRBV7-6 | 17 | - | TRBJ2-5 | -
TGTGCCAGCAGTCAACAGGGGACGGGCTCCTACAATGAGCAGTTCTTC | CASSQQGTGSYNEQFF | TRBV6-5 | 16 | TRBD1 | TRBJ2-1 | -
TGTGCCAGCAGCGACGCGCAGGGGGCTATTAACACTGAAGCTTTCTTT | CASSDAQGAINTEAFF | TRBV9 | 16 | TRBD1 | TRBJ1-1 | -
TGTGCCAGCTCACCCGCTCACGAGCAGTACTTC | CASSPAHEQYF | TRBV18 | 11 | - | TRBJ2-7 | -
TGTAGCGTTGCCCCCGGGGACACCTACAATGAGCAGTTCTTC | CSVAPGDTYNEQFF | TRBV29-1 | 14 | - | TRBJ2-1 | -
TGTGCCAGCAGTTCGACGGGGGGGGTTCAAGAGACCCAGTACTTC | CASSSTGGVQETQYF | TRBV28 | 15 | TRBD2 | TRBJ2-5 | -
TGTGCCAGCAGTCCCCCGGGACAGGGCGAGCAGTACTTC | CASSPPGQGEQYF | TRBV12-3/TRBV12-4 | 13 | TRBD1 | TRBJ2-7 | few
TGTGCCAGCAGCTTAGGCGATCTGTCGGGTCAGCCCCAGCATTTT | CASSLGDLSGQPQHF | TRBV7-2 | 15 | - | TRBJ1-5 | -